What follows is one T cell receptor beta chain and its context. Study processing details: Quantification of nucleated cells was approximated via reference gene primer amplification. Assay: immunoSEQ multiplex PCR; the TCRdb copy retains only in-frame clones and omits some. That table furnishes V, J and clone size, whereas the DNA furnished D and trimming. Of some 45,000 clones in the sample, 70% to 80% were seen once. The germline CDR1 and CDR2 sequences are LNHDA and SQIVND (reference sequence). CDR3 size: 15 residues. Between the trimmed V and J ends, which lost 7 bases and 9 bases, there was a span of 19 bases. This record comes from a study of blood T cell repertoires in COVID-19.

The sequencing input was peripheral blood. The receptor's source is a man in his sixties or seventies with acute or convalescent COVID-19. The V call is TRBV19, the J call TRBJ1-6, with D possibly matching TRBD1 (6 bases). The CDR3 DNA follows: TGTGCCAGTAAAGGACAGCCTTCATTAGGTTCACCCCTCCACTTT. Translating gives CASKGQPSLGSPLHF. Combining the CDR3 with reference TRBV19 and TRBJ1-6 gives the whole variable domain DGGITQSPKYLFRKEGQNVTLSCEQNLNHDAMYWYRQDPGQGLRLIYYSQIVNDFQKGDIAEGYSVSREKKESFPLTVTSAQKNPTAFYLCASKGQPSLGSPLHFGNGTRLTVT.